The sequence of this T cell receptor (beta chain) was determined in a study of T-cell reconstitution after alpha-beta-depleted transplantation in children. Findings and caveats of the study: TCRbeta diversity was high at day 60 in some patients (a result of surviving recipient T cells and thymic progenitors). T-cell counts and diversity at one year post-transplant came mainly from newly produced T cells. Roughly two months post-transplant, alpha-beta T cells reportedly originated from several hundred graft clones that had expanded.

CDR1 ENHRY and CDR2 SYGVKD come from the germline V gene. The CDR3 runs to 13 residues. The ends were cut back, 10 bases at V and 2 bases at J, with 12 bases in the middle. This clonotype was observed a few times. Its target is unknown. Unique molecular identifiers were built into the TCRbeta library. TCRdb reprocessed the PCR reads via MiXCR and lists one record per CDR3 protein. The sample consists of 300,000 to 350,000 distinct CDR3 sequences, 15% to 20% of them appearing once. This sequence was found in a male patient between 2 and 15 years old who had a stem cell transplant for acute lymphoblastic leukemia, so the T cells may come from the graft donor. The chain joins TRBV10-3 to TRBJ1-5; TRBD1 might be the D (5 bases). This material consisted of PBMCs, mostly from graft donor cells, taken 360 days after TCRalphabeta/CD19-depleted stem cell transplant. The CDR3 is CATQGAGNQPQHF. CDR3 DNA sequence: TGTGCCACCCAGGGTGCGGGCAATCAGCCCCAGCATTTT.